The rows below give T cell receptor beta chains drawn from one sample of a study of shared clonotypes between healthy human individuals. This table comes from immunoSEQ multiplex PCR, and its TCRdb copy is limited to in-frame clones, with some not included. The repertoire holds approximately 1.9 million clones, with roughly 95% as singletons. Material for sequencing was naive CD8+ T cells from PBMCs. The receptors stem from a man between 18 and 29 years old in good health. Some clones in this sample may be carry-over from other donors' samples. Both conserved end residues are part of each CDR3. D genes are given only for firm matches. For some rows the clone size is stated as once, few or many, or as a class when expanded; others skip it.

TGTGCCGGTCGCCTAGCGGGAAATTCGGATACGCAGTATTTT	CAGRLAGNSDTQYF	TRBD2	TRBV28	TRBJ2-3	-
TGTGCCAGCTCACCATTGGGCCACGAGCAGTACTTC	CASSPLGHEQYF	-	TRBV18	TRBJ2-7	-
TGTGCCAGTAGGTTACAGGGGACTGGTGCTATCCACGAGCAGTACTTC	CASRLQGTGAIHEQYF	-	TRBV19	TRBJ2-7	-
TGCGCCAGCAGTGGCCGGGACAGTTCATACACTGAAGCTTTCTTT	CASSGRDSSYTEAFF	TRBD1	TRBV4-1	TRBJ1-1	-
TGTGCCAGCAGAAGAGGTTGGGGATCCACAGATACGCAGTATTTT	CASRRGWGSTDTQYF	-	TRBV27	TRBJ2-3	-
TGTGCCAGCAGTTCTGGACCTACCGATACGCAGTATTTT	CASSSGPTDTQYF	-	TRBV27	TRBJ2-3	-
TGTGCCAGCAGTGAGTACCCAGGACAGGGGAGCAATCAGCCCCAGCATTTT	CASSEYPGQGSNQPQHF	TRBD1	TRBV25-1	TRBJ1-5	-
TGTGCCAGCAGCTTGACAGGGGGCTGGCAGCCCCAGCATTTT	CASSLTGGWQPQHF	TRBD1	TRBV5-5	TRBJ1-5	-
TGCGCCAGCAGCTTGGACCAGGGGGCGCGAACTGAAGCTTTCTTT	CASSLDQGARTEAFF	TRBD1	TRBV5-1	TRBJ1-1	-
TGCAGCGTTGAGCAGGACTCCGATGAGCAGTTCTTC	CSVEQDSDEQFF	-	TRBV29-1	TRBJ2-1	-
TGCGCCAGCAGCCAAGATGCCGGACAGGGGGTCGGCTACACCTTC	CASSQDAGQGVGYTF	TRBD1	TRBV4-1	TRBJ1-2	-
TGTGCCACCAGCAGGAGGGAAGGGAGGGAGCAGTTCTTC	CATSRREGREQFF	-	TRBV15	TRBJ2-1	-
TGTGCCAGCAGTTTCGGGAACGAGCAGTACTTC	CASSFGNEQYF	-	TRBV27	TRBJ2-7	-
TGTGCCAGTAGTATAAAGTGGGCAGGGGGCTGGGAGACCCAGTACTTC	CASSIKWAGGWETQYF	TRBD1	TRBV19	TRBJ2-5	-
TGTGCCAGCAGCGTAGGTGGATACACTAATGAAAAACTGTTTTTT	CASSVGGYTNEKLFF	-	TRBV9	TRBJ1-4	-
TGTGCCAGCAGAACCGGGACTTCTGTCTCCGGGGAGCTGTTTTTT	CASRTGTSVSGELFF	-	TRBV7-9	TRBJ2-2	-
TGTGCCAGCAGGGGAAGTCGGCGACTGAACTCCTACGAGCAGTACTTC	CASRGSRRLNSYEQYF	-	TRBV7-3	TRBJ2-7	-
TGTGCCAGCAGCCCCTGGGGACAGAACTACGAGCAGTACTTC	CASSPWGQNYEQYF	TRBD1	TRBV7-6	TRBJ2-7	-
TGTGCCAGTAGTTTCGCGGGGTTCCGCACCGGGGAGCTGTTTTTT	CASSFAGFRTGELFF	-	TRBV19	TRBJ2-2	-
TGTGCCAGCAGCCTTAAACCCGGGACAGTTGGTAGCCTCTATGGCTACACCTTC	CASSLKPGTVGSLYGYTF	TRBD1	TRBV4-2	TRBJ1-2	-
TGTGCCAGCAGCTTAATCGGGGCAGGGGGTTATGGCTACACCTTC	CASSLIGAGGYGYTF	TRBD1	TRBV7-2	TRBJ1-2	-
TGTGCCAGCAGCGTAGCCCGAGGGAGCGTGACAAGCTCCTACAATGAGCAGTTCTTC	CASSVARGSVTSSYNEQFF	-	TRBV9	TRBJ2-1	-
TGTGCCAGCAGCTTAGTCCTAGCGGGAGTGGTAATTCGTGGAGAGACCCAGTACTTC	CASSLVLAGVVIRGETQYF	TRBD2	TRBV7-2	TRBJ2-5	-
TGTGCCAGCAGCTTAGCAAGTGGAGGGTACACTGAAGCTTTCTTT	CASSLASGGYTEAFF	-	TRBV7-6	TRBJ1-1	-
TGTGCCAGCAGGGTGGGGCAGGCCACTGAAGCTTTCTTT	CASRVGQATEAFF	-	TRBV27	TRBJ1-1	-
TGTGCCAGTAGTACTTATTCGGGGAGTTTAGTGGCTTTCTTT	CASSTYSGSLVAFF	-	TRBV19	TRBJ1-1	few
TGCGCCAGCAGCCAAGGGACCCGCACCTACGAGCAGTACTTC	CASSQGTRTYEQYF	-	TRBV4-3	TRBJ2-7	-
TGTGCCAGCAGCTTAGTCGGGAGTGGAAACACCATATATTTT	CASSLVGSGNTIYF	-	TRBV7-9	TRBJ1-3	-
TGTGCCAGTAGTAGAACAGGGATGGGCGATGAGCAGTTCTTC	CASSRTGMGDEQFF	-	TRBV19	TRBJ2-1	-
TGTGCCAGCAGTTTGGGGCTAGCGGGAGGGCTTAGAGAGACCCAGTACTTC	CASSLGLAGGLRETQYF	TRBD2	TRBV28	TRBJ2-5	-
TGTGCCAGCAGTTCCGGGATCCTGCTCTTCGAGACCCAGTACTTC	CASSSGILLFETQYF	-	TRBV27	TRBJ2-5	once
TGTGCCAGCAGCTTGACGGGGACAGGGAATTTCTCTACGTTCGGGCAGTACTTC	CASSLTGTGNFSTFGQYF	TRBD1	TRBV5-5	TRBJ2-7	-
TGTGCCAGCAGCGTAGTGCCGGACGCCAATGGTGAAGCTTTCTTT	CASSVVPDANGEAFF	-	TRBV9	TRBJ1-1	-
TGTGCCAGCAGTATACTAGCGGGAGGCACAGATACGCAGTATTTT	CASSILAGGTDTQYF	TRBD2	TRBV27	TRBJ2-3	-
TGTGCCAGCAGTTCCAGGACAGCTATCGAAGAGACCCAGTACTTC	CASSSRTAIEETQYF	-	TRBV28	TRBJ2-5	-
TGTGCCAGTACTGTGGGGGATACGCAGTATTTT	CASTVGDTQYF	-	TRBV19	TRBJ2-3	-
TGTGCCAGTAGTATTTGGCTAGCGGGAGTGGGAGAGCAGTACTTC	CASSIWLAGVGEQYF	TRBD2	TRBV19	TRBJ2-7	-
TGCGCCAGCAGCCAAGATTCAGTCGGACCTACCCTTGGAGAGACCCAGTACTTC	CASSQDSVGPTLGETQYF	-	TRBV4-1	TRBJ2-5	-
TGTGCCAGCAGATCAGGGTGGACTGAAGCTTTCTTT	CASRSGWTEAFF	-	TRBV6-6	TRBJ1-1	-
TGTGCCAGCAGTCATGGACAGAACTATGGCTACACCTTC	CASSHGQNYGYTF	-	TRBV28	TRBJ1-2	-
TGCGCCAGCAGCCAAGATTGGGGGGTACAGTCGAACACCGGGGAGCTGTTTTTT	CASSQDWGVQSNTGELFF	-	TRBV4-3	TRBJ2-2	-
TGTGCCAGCACCCCGGGACAGGGACGAAAGGAGACCCAGTACTTC	CASTPGQGRKETQYF	TRBD1	TRBV6-5	TRBJ2-5	-
TGTGCCAGTAGAGACGACCGCTACTCCTACGAGCAGTACTTC	CASRDDRYSYEQYF	-	TRBV19	TRBJ2-7	-
TGTGCCAGCAGCTTCCGACAGGGCGGGGAGACCCAGTACTTC	CASSFRQGGETQYF	TRBD1	TRBV7-9	TRBJ2-5	-
TGTGCCAGCAGCTTACCCCGGGCCCCCGACGGCGAAAAACTGTTTTTT	CASSLPRAPDGEKLFF	-	TRBV7-9	TRBJ1-4	-
TGTGCCAGCAGCCCCTTACTAGCGGGAGCTTATGAGCAGTTCTTC	CASSPLLAGAYEQFF	TRBD2	TRBV9	TRBJ2-1	-